A single sample is the source of the 25 T cell receptor beta chains below, sequenced in a study of T-cell memory formation after mild COVID-19. Each CDR3 protein gets one entry after TCRdb re-called the 5' RACE reads with MiXCR. The sample has some 130,000 distinct CDR3 sequences; over 15% are singletons. Sequencing was done on a sample of PBMCs or a T cell subset sorted from them (not recorded which). The receptor source for this set is a man between 18 and 29 years old who had mild COVID-19 (a few samples of this study predate the infection). Cell type and time point are not known.

A few counts support this clonotype. The chain carries TRBV12-3 or TRBV12-4 and TRBJ2-2; TRBD1 aligns across 11 bases. The CDR3 runs 19 residues. Trimming cost V 7 bases and J 3 bases; bases outside gene matches: 16. The CDR3 bases are TGTGCCAGCATTCTACCGGGACAGGGGGGGCTCTCGGACACCGGGGAGCTGTTTTTT. It encodes CASILPGQGGLSDTGELFF.

This clonotype was counted only a few times. The chain has TRBV5-1 and TRBJ1-2; D not certain. The germline V gene encodes CDR1 SGHRS and CDR2 YFSETQ. This CDR3 region has 14 residues. Trimming took 0 bases from V and 5 from J, leaving 11 bases between them. The CDR3 sequence is CASSLDTLLYGYTF. The CDR3, as DNA: TGCGCCAGCAGCTTGGATACCCTCCTTTATGGCTACACCTTC.

The rearrangement links TRBV4-1 to TRBJ1-5, with 7 bases aligning to TRBD1. The germline V gene encodes CDR1 MGHRA and CDR2 YSYEKL. The CDR3 has 15 amino acids. J lost 9 bases, V lost 1 base, and 9 bases had no gene match. DNA of the CDR3: TGCGCCAGCAGCCAAGGACAGGGCACGTCTTGGCCCCAGCATTTT. Protein sequence: CASSQGQGTSWPQHF.

V gene TRBV5-4 combines with J gene TRBJ2-5; D is perhaps TRBD1 or TRBD2 (5 bases each). The germline gives CDR1 SGHNT, CDR2 YYREEE (reference sequence). V was shortened by 5 bases and J by 3 bases, with 11 bases between the two germline ends. The CDR3 covers 13 residues. The DNA for the CDR3 is TGTGCCAGCAGAACCGGGACCGAAGAGACCCAGTACTTC. This encodes CASRTGTEETQYF.

The rearrangement links TRBV27 to TRBJ1-2; no clear D. Trimming cost V 5 bases and J 8 bases, with 18 bases left between them. Germline V gene data show CDR1 as MNHEY and CDR2 as SMNVEV (reference sequence). There are 14 residues in the CDR3. CDR3: CASSLFQGGGGYTF. The CDR3 DNA reads TGTGCCAGCAGTCTCTTCCAAGGAGGAGGGGGCTACACCTTC.

The chain has TRBV15 and TRBJ2-3, with TRBD1 matching over 7 bases. The ends lost 0 bases at V and 0 bases at J; junction bases unmatched: 6. Per germline, CDR1 LNHNV and CDR2 YYDKDF (reference sequence). CDR3 length equals 17 residues. This CDR3 is CATSRELTGPSTDTQYF. DNA of the CDR3: TGTGCCACCAGCAGAGAACTGACAGGGCCTAGCACAGATACGCAGTATTTT.

This clonotype appeared many times. V and J are TRBV7-8 and TRBJ2-7; D not certain. Germline values: CDR1 SGHVS, CDR2 FQNEAQ. Trimming took 1 base from V and 2 from J, leaving 12 bases between them. CDR3 size: 15 residues. This CDR3 reads CASSLDMGAAYEQYV. The CDR3 DNA is TGTGCCAGCAGCTTAGACATGGGCGCGGCCTACGAGCAGTACGTC.

This clonotype was seen a handful of times. The chain combines TRBV11-2 with TRBJ2-5, with 7 nucleotides matching TRBD1. The CDR3 totals 14 residues. The V and J ends lost 4 bases and 3 bases, in that order; junction bases with no gene match: 5. Germline V lookup: CDR1 SGHAT, CDR2 FQNNGV. CDR3 region: CASSSGTAKETQYF. DNA for the CDR3: TGTGCCAGCAGCTCGGGGACAGCCAAAGAGACCCAGTACTTC.

This clonotype was counted a few times. The CDR3 here is CASSLDSESDTQYF. The CDR3 DNA follows: TGTGCCAGCAGCTTGGACAGTGAATCAGATACGCAGTATTTT. The chain couples TRBV5-5 to TRBJ2-3; the D is unclear. V dropped 0 bases and J dropped 4 bases, with 9 bases sitting between them. Germline CDR1 is SGHKS and CDR2 is YYEKEE (reference sequence). The CDR3 is 14 residues long.

The chain couples TRBV7-2 to TRBJ2-1; D is perhaps TRBD2 (6 bases). The CDR3 contains 17 residues. Trimming stripped 5 bases from V and 4 bases from J, with 21 bases between. Germline loops: CDR1 SGHTA, CDR2 FQGNSA. CDR3 loop: CASSPSAGGYSYNEQFF. For the CDR3, the DNA is TGTGCCAGCAGCCCCAGCGCCGGGGGATACTCGTACAATGAGCAGTTCTTC.

This clonotype was detected only a few times. This sequence joins TRBV29-1 and TRBJ2-1, with D hard to call. Between the trimmed V and J ends, which lost 5 bases and 3 bases, there was a span of 8 bases. The V gene's germline CDR1 is SQVTM and CDR2 ANQGSEA. The CDR3 sequence is 12 residues long. CDR3 in DNA: TGCAGCGTTTTACAGCACTACAATGAGCAGTTCTTC. It codes for CSVLQHYNEQFF.

The chain is built from TRBV12-3 or TRBV12-4 and TRBJ1-3; no definite D call. V lost 2 bases and J lost 3, with 8 bases in between. The CDR3 has 14 residues. Here the CDR3 DNA reads TGTGCCAGCAGTTTATCGGGGTATGGAAACACCATATATTTT. Encoded protein: CASSLSGYGNTIYF.

This clonotype was counted only a few times. This rearrangement joins TRBV6-2 or TRBV6-3 to TRBJ2-3; TRBD2 might be the D (6 bases). The V gene lost 6 bases and the J gene lost 3 bases, with 16 bases spanning the gap. The V gene's germline CDR1 is MNHEY and CDR2 SVGEGT. The CDR3 sequence is 15 residues long. CDR3 coding DNA: TGTGCCAGCAGCGATAGCGGAATCGGAACAGATACGCAGTATTTT. It specifies CASSDSGIGTDTQYF.

This clonotype occurred many times. V is TRBV5-1 and J is TRBJ2-1; weak D call: TRBD2 (7 bases). CDR3 length: 16 amino acids. Germline CDR1 SGHRS, CDR2 YFSETQ. Between the trimmed V and J ends, which lost 0 bases and 6 bases, there was a span of 16 bases. The CDR3: CASSLVGGGAPNEQFF. CDR3 in DNA: TGCGCCAGCAGCTTGGTTGGAGGGGGGGCGCCCAATGAGCAGTTCTTC.

The CDR3 here is CASKESTDTQYF. CDR3 nucleotides: TGCGCCAGCAAGGAGTCCACAGATACGCAGTATTTT. The chain combines TRBV5-1 with TRBJ2-3; D uncertain. In germline, CDR1 is SGHRS, CDR2 YFSETQ. The CDR3 is made up of 12 amino acids. Trimming removed 6 bases from V and 2 bases from J, with 7 bases in between.

A few counts support this clonotype. The J gene is TRBJ2-3, the V gene TRBV20-1; maybe TRBD2 (6 bases). V gave up 5 bases and J gave up 6 bases, with 12 bases separating them. This CDR3 has 12 amino acids. Germline values: CDR1 DFQATT, CDR2 SNEGSKA (reference sequence). The CDR3: CSAPFGGDTQYF. DNA for the CDR3: TGCAGTGCTCCATTTGGAGGGGATACGCAGTATTTT.

This clonotype turned up a few times. J is TRBJ2-5 and V is TRBV7-3; TRBD1 aligns across 8 bases. Germline V gene data show CDR1 as SGHTA and CDR2 as FQGTGA. V gave up 5 bases and J gave up 5 bases; unmatched junction bases: 7. This CDR3 has 14 amino acids. CDR3 DNA sequence: TGTGCCAGCAGCCAAGACAGGGGAACGGAGACCCAGTACTTC. It yields the protein CASSQDRGTETQYF.

This clonotype was counted a few times. This chain joins TRBV2 and TRBJ2-2; D may be TRBD1 (6 bases). CDR1 is SNHLY, CDR2 FYNNEI, per germline. This CDR3 region has 14 residues. V lost 8 bases, J lost 5 bases, and 15 bases lay in between. CDR3 sequence: CASSRTVETGELFF. CDR3 DNA sequence: TGTGCCAGCTCACGGACAGTGGAGACCGGGGAGCTGTTTTTT.

This clonotype turned up a few times. This chain joins TRBV6-5 and TRBJ1-1; 7 bases are shared with TRBD1. V lost 1 base, J lost 4 bases, and 6 bases stayed unmatched. This CDR3 is built from 15 residues. Germline loops: CDR1 MNHEY, CDR2 SVGAGI. The CDR3 reads CASSYLISGGTEAFF. The CDR3 nucleotides read TGTGCCAGCAGTTACTTGATATCAGGGGGCACTGAAGCTTTCTTT.

This clonotype appeared a few times. The CDR3 DNA is TGTGCCAGCAGTGAAGCGTGGGCTAACTATGGCTACACCTTC. This gives the protein CASSEAWANYGYTF. J is TRBJ1-2 and V is TRBV6-1, with D hard to call. From germline, CDR1 is MNHNS and CDR2 SASEGT. This CDR3 has 14 amino acids. V was pared by 0 bases and J by 0 bases, with 5 bases between.

This clonotype was detected many times. V and J are TRBV7-9 and TRBJ2-1; no definite D call. V lost 4 bases and J 4 bases, leaving 11 bases between the germline ends. This CDR3 region has 14 residues. Germline-derived CDR1 and CDR2 are SEHNR and FQNEAQ (reference sequence). In DNA form, the CDR3 reads TGTGCCAGCAGCTCGCCGGAGAGTTACAATGAGCAGTTCTTC. Translating gives CASSSPESYNEQFF.

The chain employs TRBV6-1 and TRBJ1-1; D is uncertain. The CDR3 is made up of 14 amino acids. Between the trimmed V and J ends, which lost 2 bases and 4 bases, there was a span of 11 bases. Germline loops: CDR1 MNHNS, CDR2 SASEGT. In DNA form, the CDR3 reads TGTGCCAGCAGTGAAATCGGGAAGGGCACTGAAGCTTTCTTT. Encoded protein: CASSEIGKGTEAFF.

The chain recombines TRBV4-3 with TRBJ2-2; D gene unclear. Germline loops: CDR1 LGHNA, CDR2 YSLEER. CDR3 size: 13 residues. V was pared by 3 bases and J by 6 bases, with 8 bases between. The CDR3 is CASSQSLSGELFF. The CDR3 DNA reads as TGCGCCAGCAGCCAGTCTCTTTCCGGGGAGCTGTTTTTT.

This chain joins TRBV4-1 and TRBJ2-1, with a tentative D call TRBD1 (5 bases). CDR3 length equals 16 residues. In germline, CDR1 is MGHRA, CDR2 YSYEKL. Trimming pared 1 base from V and 4 bases from J, leaving 14 bases between. The CDR3 DNA sequence: TGCGCCAGCAGCCAAGCTTTAAGGGGCGCTTACAATGAGCAGTTCTTC. Amino acids: CASSQALRGAYNEQFF.

The rearrangement joins TRBV7-2 to TRBJ2-1, with unresolved D. V gave up 5 bases and J gave up 2 bases, with 10 bases separating them. CDR1 and CDR2 (germline): SGHTA, FQGNSA. The CDR3 is 14 amino acids. This chain's CDR3 is CASSPGRAYNEQFF. As DNA, the CDR3 is TGTGCCAGCAGCCCCGGACGAGCCTACAATGAGCAGTTCTTC.